These T cell receptor beta chains were read from a single sample in a study of shared clonotypes between healthy human individuals. Profiled with immunoSEQ multiplex PCR; TCRdb holds only in-frame clones, not every one. Of about 660,000 clones in the sample, approximately 79% were seen once. The specimen was memory CD4+ T cells sorted from blood. The receptors stem from a woman between 25 and 40 years old in good health. Each CDR3 is given with its conserved first and last residue. The order of the fields is V gene, J gene, CDR3 protein.

TRBV19	TRBJ2-3	CASSMTRQGGDTQYF
TRBV7-9	TRBJ2-3	CASSLEDRAQYF
TRBV28	TRBJ1-5	CASLRGQGINQPQHF
TRBV11-2	TRBJ2-7	CASSLGVSRNEQYF
TRBV30	TRBJ2-2	CAWRIGPNTGELFF
TRBV4-2	TRBJ1-2	CASSQEQEGLYGYTF
TRBV7-2	TRBJ2-5	CASSLVWTQYF
TRBV9	TRBJ2-1	CASSVALAGHNEQFF
TRBV28	TRBJ2-3	CATCPHQGAYRDTQYF
TRBV27	TRBJ1-5	CASSFSGTAHQPQHF
TRBV18	TRBJ2-6	CASSPGQGRSGANVLTF
TRBV2	TRBJ1-4	CAAKGNEKLFF
TRBV7-9	TRBJ1-2	CASSSRDKNYGYTF
TRBV19	TRBJ2-5	CASSTSGRQETQYF
TRBV11-2	TRBJ1-1	CASSMGPRNTEAFF
TRBV6-1	TRBJ2-2	CASSQTTGLAGELFF
TRBV6-5	TRBJ2-3	CASSYGQPNTDTQYF
TRBV6-5	TRBJ1-1	CASSYHDGRGEAFF
TRBV5-6	TRBJ1-2	CASSYRGGYTF
TRBV7-2	TRBJ2-2	CASSLVVRTNTGELFF
TRBV19	TRBJ2-1	CASTQRGLSSNEQFF
TRBV19	TRBJ2-6	CASKSQTGANVLTF
TRBV6-6	TRBJ1-4	CASSYSQDSEKLFF
TRBV19	TRBJ1-5	CASTPTGGAGGYQPQHF
TRBV6-5	TRBJ1-1	CASQQRGIRPEAFF
TRBV6-1	TRBJ2-6	CASSDPGGASSGANVLTF
TRBV7-9	TRBJ2-1	CASSAFGGGRGNEQFF
TRBV10-1	TRBJ2-1	CASSESMSSGTSYYNEQFF
TRBV21-1	TRBJ1-5	CASSSWTGDDQPQHF
TRBV6-6	TRBJ1-5	CASRQGRKASNQPQHF
TRBV6-1	TRBJ1-1	CASSEIGGLNRAFF
TRBV28	TRBJ2-7	CASTLQGEVNEQYF
TRBV6-1	TRBJ2-1	CASRGSGGHNEQFF
TRBV5-1	TRBJ1-2	CASSHMGDGYTF
TRBV7-9	TRBJ2-1	CASSLVRAYEQFF
TRBV2	TRBJ2-5	CATLLTSGSKTQYF
TRBV7-8	TRBJ2-1	CASTPNPIAGRGSYNEQFF
TRBV28	TRBJ2-2	CASSVFTAYTGELFF
TRBV27	TRBJ2-6	CASRTTTGPSGANVLTF
TRBV25-1	TRBJ1-1	CASSELGRDTEAFF
TRBV28	TRBJ2-5	CASSSAGQPTGTQYF
TRBV29-1	TRBJ2-3	CSVRRGHSTDTQYF
TRBV7-9	TRBJ2-1	CASSRGTSGNEQFF
TRBV6-1	TRBJ2-3	CASRAQPRDTQYF
TRBV11-2	TRBJ2-7	CASSLLAGPYEQYF
TRBV27	TRBJ2-2	CASRTGGHTGELFF
TRBV5-1	TRBJ1-5	CASSLDLASNQPQHF
TRBV5-1	TRBJ2-1	CASSFTGTGAYNEQFF
TRBV7-2	TRBJ1-5	CASSLFWDSNQPQHF
TRBV4-1	TRBJ1-5	CASSQEPGRINQPQHF
TRBV2	TRBJ2-7	CASTLQGDTYEQYF
TRBV30	TRBJ2-5	CAWRTGLTETQYF
TRBV15	TRBJ2-2	CATSREFATGELFF
TRBV7-2	TRBJ1-3	CASSTDAVSGNTIYF
TRBV28	TRBJ2-6	CASSPGTGDSGANVLTF
TRBV10-3	TRBJ2-7	CAISTPSYEQYF
TRBV6-5	TRBJ1-4	CASSLRSLPDEKLFF